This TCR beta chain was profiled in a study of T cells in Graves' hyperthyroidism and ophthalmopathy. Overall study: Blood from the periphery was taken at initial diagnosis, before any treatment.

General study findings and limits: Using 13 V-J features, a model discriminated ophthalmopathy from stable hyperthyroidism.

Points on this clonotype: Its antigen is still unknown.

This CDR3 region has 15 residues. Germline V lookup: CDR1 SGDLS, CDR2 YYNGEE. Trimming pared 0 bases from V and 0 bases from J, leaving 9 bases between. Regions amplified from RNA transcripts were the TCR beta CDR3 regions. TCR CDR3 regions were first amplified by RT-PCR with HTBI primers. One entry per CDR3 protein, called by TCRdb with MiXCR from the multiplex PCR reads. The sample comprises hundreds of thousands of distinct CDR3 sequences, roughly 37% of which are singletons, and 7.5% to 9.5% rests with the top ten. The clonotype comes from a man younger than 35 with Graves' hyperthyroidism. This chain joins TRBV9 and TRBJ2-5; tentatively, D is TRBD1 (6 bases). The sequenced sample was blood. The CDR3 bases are TGTGCCAGCAGCGTAGCCGGACAGTACCAAGAGACCCAGTACTTC. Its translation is CASSVAGQYQETQYF.